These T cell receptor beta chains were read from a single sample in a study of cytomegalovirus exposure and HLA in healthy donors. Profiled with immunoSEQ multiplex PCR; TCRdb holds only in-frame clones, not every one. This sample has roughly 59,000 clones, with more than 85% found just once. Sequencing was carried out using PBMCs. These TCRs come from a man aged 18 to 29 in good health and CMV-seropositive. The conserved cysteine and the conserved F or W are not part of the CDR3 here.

CDR3: ASSLPGVGYEQY
V: TRBV28
length: 12

CDR3: ASRGGTGLYEQY
V: TRBV28
length: 12

CDR3: ASSPDRGLGSGANVLT
V: TRBV27
length: 16

CDR3: ASSLVPGSGYLNTGELF
V: TRBV7-9
length: 17

CDR3: ASSESHGVSLETQY
V: TRBV25-1
length: 14

CDR3: ASSLLGLAVNEQF
V: TRBV9
length: 13

CDR3: ASSFVRARAF
V: TRBV28
length: 10

CDR3: ASSLEAGDYEQY
V: TRBV11-2
length: 12

CDR3: AEQAGEGNEQF
V: TRBV2
length: 11

CDR3: ASSPGTYYEQY
V: TRBV27
length: 11

CDR3: ASSIGLAGGQETQY
V: TRBV19
length: 14

CDR3: ASSLGAGAWNQPQH
V: TRBV7-6
length: 14

CDR3: ASSLARLAGGLQADTQY
V: TRBV7-9
length: 17

CDR3: ASIAGDTGELF
V: TRBV19
length: 11

CDR3: ASSQEWRENTEAF
V: TRBV4-2
length: 13

CDR3: ASSERAVQGRQPQH
V: TRBV6-1
length: 14

CDR3: ASSRRGFYEQY
V: TRBV5-8
length: 11

CDR3: ASSQGGEAF
V: TRBV4-2
length: 9

CDR3: AWAPASGYNEQF
V: TRBV30
length: 12